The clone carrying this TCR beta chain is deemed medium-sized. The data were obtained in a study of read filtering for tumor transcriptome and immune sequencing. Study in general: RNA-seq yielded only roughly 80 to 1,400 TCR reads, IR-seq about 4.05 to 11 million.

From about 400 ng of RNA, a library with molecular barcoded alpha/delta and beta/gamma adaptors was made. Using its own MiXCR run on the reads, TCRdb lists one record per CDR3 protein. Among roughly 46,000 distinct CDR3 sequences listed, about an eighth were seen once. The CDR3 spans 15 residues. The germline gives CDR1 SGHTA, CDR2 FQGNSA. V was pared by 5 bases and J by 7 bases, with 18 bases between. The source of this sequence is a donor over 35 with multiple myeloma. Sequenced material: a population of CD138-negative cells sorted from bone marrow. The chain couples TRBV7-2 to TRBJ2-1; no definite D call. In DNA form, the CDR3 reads TGTGCCAGCAGCCCCCTTGGCGGCGACGGGAATGAGCAGTTCTTC. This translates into CASSPLGGDGNEQFF. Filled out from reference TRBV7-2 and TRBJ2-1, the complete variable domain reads GAGVSQSPSNKVTEKGKDVELRCDPISGHTALYWYRQSLGQGLEFLIYFQGNSAPDKSGLPSDRFSAERTGGSVSTLTIQRTQQEDSAVYLCASSPLGGDGNEQFFGPGTRLTVL.